The next 21 T cell receptor beta chains were all read from a single sample in a study of identifying expanded T cells in peripheral blood. The protocol was immunoSEQ multiplex PCR, while the TCRdb copy is restricted to in-frame clones and leaves out a portion. Of approximately 100,000 clones listed, approximately 91% are singletons. Sample: blood. These receptor sequences come from a person aged 18 to 75 in good health.

DNA for the CDR3: TGTGCCAGCAGTGAAGTACGCCGAAAACCCGGTTACGAGCAGTACTTC. Translation gives CASSEVRRKPGYEQYF. The chain joins TRBV6-1 to TRBJ2-7; D not resolved. CDR1 is MNHNS, CDR2 SASEGT, per germline. The V end lost 1 base, the J end lost 4 bases, and 17 bases lay between the germline ends. The length of the CDR3 is 16 residues.

The chain links TRBV19 to TRBJ1-6; 8 bases are a match to TRBD1. Germline CDR1 reads LNHDA; CDR2 reads SQIVND (reference sequence). The CDR3 has 15 residues. With 4 bases clipped from V and 7 bases from J, the junction kept 6 bases outside the gene matches. The CDR3 loop is CASSTPGQDNSPLHF. CDR3 nucleotide sequence: TGTGCCAGTAGTACGCCGGGACAGGACAATTCACCCCTCCACTTT.

This chain uses TRBV5-4 with TRBJ2-5; 9 bases are shared with TRBD2. Germline V gene sequence: CDR1 SGHNT, CDR2 YYREEE (reference sequence). CDR3 length: 17 residues. After removal of 0 bases from V and 4 bases from J, the junction contained 10 bases not matched to a gene. CDR3 nucleotides: TGTGCCAGCAGCTTGGGTGACGCGGGAGGGATTGGAGAGACCCAGTACTTC. This gives the protein CASSLGDAGGIGETQYF.

This chain uses TRBV28 with TRBJ2-4; no firm D call. The V end lost 2 bases, the J end lost 5 bases, and 10 bases lay between the germline ends. CDR3 length: 14 amino acids. Germline V lookup: CDR1 MDHEN, CDR2 SYDVKM. Here the CDR3 reads CASSLMGLQNIQYF. CDR3 nucleotides: TGTGCCAGCAGTTTAATGGGCCTGCAAAACATTCAGTACTTC.

The V gene is TRBV25-1, the J gene TRBJ2-1; TRBD2 matches 7 bases. Trimming removed 4 bases from V and 10 bases from J; junction bases left unmatched: 10. Germline CDR1 and CDR2: MGHDK and SYGVNS. This CDR3 comprises 14 residues. The DNA for the CDR3 is TGTGCCAGCAGTGGGTGGAGGGAGGGAGGGGAGCAGTTCTTC. Translated: CASSGWREGGEQFF.

V usage is TRBV4-2 and J usage is TRBJ2-1, with D uncertain. V was trimmed by 4 bases and J by 6 bases, leaving 7 bases between them. The CDR3 length is 12 residues. Per the germline V gene, CDR1 is LGHNA and CDR2 is YNFKEQ. CDR3 sequence reads: CASSLTPNEQFF. Written as DNA, the CDR3 is TGTGCCAGCAGCCTGACTCCCAATGAGCAGTTCTTC.

A few counts support this clone. CDR3 DNA sequence: TGTGCCAGCAGCGACGGAGCTAACTATGGCTACACCTTC. It specifies CASSDGANYGYTF. This chain joins TRBV6-1 and TRBJ1-2; no clear D gene. With 6 bases removed from V and 0 bases from J, the gap between germline ends came to 8 bases. Germline V gene lookup returns CDR1 MNHNS and CDR2 SASEGT. The CDR3 loop spans 13 amino acids.

The chain uses TRBV9 and TRBJ2-1; 7 bases match TRBD1. V was pared by 4 bases and J by 15 bases, with 10 bases of the junction left unmatched. CDR1 is SGDLS, CDR2 YYNGEE, per germline. This CDR3 is 12 amino acids long. The CDR3: CASSPPTGERFF. The CDR3 DNA sequence: TGTGCCAGCAGCCCCCCCACAGGGGAACGGTTCTTC.

J is TRBJ1-1 and V is TRBV19, with 7 bases fitting TRBD1. The CDR3 has 13 amino acids. V was pared by 7 bases and J by 0 bases, with 2 bases of the junction left unmatched. Germline V lookup: CDR1 LNHDA, CDR2 SQIVND (reference sequence). This CDR3 reads CASIDRVNTEAFF. In DNA form, the CDR3 reads TGTGCCAGTATTGACAGGGTGAACACTGAAGCTTTCTTT.

The chain employs TRBV2 and TRBJ2-7; TRBD2 matches 8 bases. The CDR3 is 15 residues long. With V trimmed by 1 base and J by 2 bases, 4 bases remained unmatched. Looked up from germline, CDR1 is SNHLY and CDR2 is FYNNEI. CDR3 nucleotide sequence: TGTGCCAGCAGTGAAGAGCGGGGGCCAACCTACGAGCAGTACTTC. This gives the protein CASSEERGPTYEQYF.

V is TRBV6-1 and J is TRBJ1-5, with 9 nucleotides matching TRBD1. With V trimmed by 4 bases and J by 6 bases, 10 bases remained unmatched. The germline gives CDR1 MNHNS, CDR2 SASEGT. The CDR3 consists of 16 residues. The CDR3 DNA reads TGTGCCAGCAGTGTAAGGGACAGGGATTTGAGTCAGCCCCAGCATTTT. This sequence encodes CASSVRDRDLSQPQHF.

Concerning this clone: A far larger clone is a single base away, which makes a read error likely. This chain connects TRBV7-2 to TRBJ2-7; D gene uncertain. Trimming shortened V by 5 bases and J by 2 bases, and 4 bases separated the two germline ends. In germline, CDR1 is SGHTA, CDR2 FQGNSA. The CDR3 runs 11 residues. The CDR3, as DNA: TGTGCCAGCAGCGCCGCCTACGAGCAGTACTTC. Translated: CASSAAYEQYF.

The chain uses TRBV19 and TRBJ2-1, with TRBD1 identical over 7 bases. Trimming cost V 6 bases and J 2 bases; bases outside gene matches: 10. CDR3 size: 16 residues. Germline assignment: CDR1 LNHDA and CDR2 SQIVND (reference sequence). CDR3 residues: CASRKLGTDTYNEQFF. CDR3 sequence (DNA): TGTGCCAGTAGGAAGTTAGGGACAGATACCTACAATGAGCAGTTCTTC.

The chain uses TRBV6-6 and TRBJ1-6, with TRBD1 identical over 7 bases. Germline V lookup: CDR1 MNHNY, CDR2 SVGAGI (reference sequence). The CDR3 consists of 16 residues. V shed 5 bases, J shed 4 bases, and the junction held 8 bases outside the gene matches. Here the CDR3 reads CASSPTGEWYNSPLHF. CDR3 bases: TGTGCCAGCAGTCCTACAGGGGAATGGTATAATTCACCCCTCCACTTT.

V usage is TRBV2 and J usage is TRBJ1-1; D remains ambiguous. This CDR3 has 15 amino acids. V shed 7 bases and J shed 4 bases, with 19 bases lying between them. Germline V gene data show CDR1 as SNHLY and CDR2 as FYNNEI. The CDR3 bases are TGTGCCAGCATCGGCAGTAGCGTTGGTGGCACTGAAGCTTTCTTT. Translating it yields CASIGSSVGGTEAFF.

V usage is TRBV6-1 and J usage is TRBJ2-2, with 12 bases aligning to TRBD2. CDR3 size: 15 residues. Per germline, CDR1 MNHNS and CDR2 SASEGT. V lost 6 bases, J lost 6 bases, and 5 bases stayed unmatched. Here the CDR3 reads CASSDGLAGSGELFF. In DNA form, the CDR3 reads TGTGCCAGCAGCGATGGACTAGCGGGATCCGGGGAGCTGTTTTTT.

The chain links TRBV2 to TRBJ1-5; possible D gene TRBD1, 5 bases. Trimming took off 6 bases at V and 3 bases at J, with 21 bases between the two ends. Germline CDR1 is SNHLY and CDR2 is FYNNEI. CDR3 length: 17 amino acids. The CDR3 nucleotides read TGTGCCAGCAGGGGGGAGACAGTACTCGCCCTCAATCAGCCCCAGCATTTT. This gives the protein CASRGETVLALNQPQHF.

V is TRBV7-9 and J is TRBJ1-1, with TRBD1 identical over 7 bases. The CDR3 has 12 amino acids. V lost 5 bases and J lost 11; bases outside the gene matches: 8. The germline CDR1 and CDR2 sequences are SEHNR and FQNEAQ (reference sequence). This chain's CDR3 is CASSPSTGTAFF. CDR3 sequence (DNA): TGTGCCAGCAGCCCGTCGACAGGGACCGCTTTCTTT.

This rearrangement joins TRBV18 to TRBJ1-1, with TRBD1 matching over 12 bases. The CDR3 has 15 amino acids. V lost 6 bases, J lost 6 bases, and 8 bases stayed unmatched. Germline CDR1 KGHSH, CDR2 LQKENI. CDR3 nucleotides: TGTGCCAGCTCTCCCGGGACAGGGGGCAGCGCTGAAGCTTTCTTT. Translation gives CASSPGTGGSAEAFF. The full variable domain, rest sourced from reference TRBV18 and TRBJ1-1, is NAGVMQNPRHLVRRRGQEARLRCSPMKGHSHVYWYRQLPEEGLKFMVYLQKENIIDESGMPKERFSAEFPKEGPSILRIQQVVRGDSAAYFCASSPGTGGSAEAFFGQGTRLTVV.

The chain has TRBV18 and TRBJ2-1, with D hard to call. Trimming pared 1 base from V and 5 bases from J, leaving 6 bases between. CDR1 and CDR2 (germline): KGHSH, LQKENI. The CDR3 length is 13 residues. The CDR3 loop is CASSPQGNNEQFF. CDR3 DNA sequence: TGTGCCAGCTCACCACAAGGAAACAATGAGCAGTTCTTC.

J is TRBJ2-7 and V is TRBV5-1, with 11 nucleotides matching TRBD1. This CDR3 comprises 15 residues. Germline CDR1 SGHRS, CDR2 YFSETQ. Germline trimming cut 1 base from V and 4 bases from J; bases unmatched to any gene: 4. The CDR3 protein is CASSLFGQGAYEQYF. As DNA, the CDR3 is TGCGCCAGCAGCTTGTTCGGACAGGGGGCTTACGAGCAGTACTTC.